This T cell receptor beta chain was obtained from a study of blood T cells in healthy people across ages. Germline V CDR1 and CDR2: MNHEY, SVGAGI. The CDR3 length is 13 residues. J gave up 4 bases and V 4 bases, and 3 bases lay outside the gene matches. Alongside a J-beta primer mix, a sample-barcoded 5' primer served in a second PCR lasting roughly 7 to 12 cycles. Each CDR3 protein gets one entry after TCRdb re-called the 5' RACE reads with MiXCR. The sample has over a million distinct CDR3 sequences, roughly 45% seen once; the top ten hold approximately 19%. Total RNA, at least 5.5 micrograms per sample, came from PBMCs. This clonotype was detected a few times. A read error may explain this, as a much larger clone is one base away.

This receptor was identified in a woman in her sixties or seventies in good health. The chain employs TRBV6-5 and TRBJ2-5, with 7 bases fitting TRBD2. Sequenced input: blood. The CDR3 spells CASSWRGRETQYF. For the CDR3, the DNA is TGTGCCAGCAGTTGGCGGGGGAGAGAGACCCAGTACTTC.